The sequence of this T cell receptor beta chain was determined in a study of cytomegalovirus exposure and HLA in healthy donors. Study-level background: Approximately 170 million T cells yielded 100 million or so unique TCR beta sequences in earlier analysis.

Findings and caveats of the study: Within an earlier analysis, most TCR beta V segments proved productive either about 90% or about 30% of the time.

Losses at the gene ends were 1 base for V and 0 bases for J; bases not matched to a gene: 4. CDR1 and CDR2 from the germline V gene are SGDLS and YYNGEE. The CDR3 has 16 residues. It was with 60 Vbeta and 13 Jbeta primers that the PCR ran. Here immunoSEQ multiplex PCR was the method, and the copy in TCRdb shows in-frame clones only, minus some. The sample shows some 160,000 clones, more than 65% of them seen only once. Concerning this clone itself: Its matching antigen is unknown.

The chain recombines TRBV9 with TRBJ2-1; 7 bases line up with TRBD1. Input material: PBMCs. This clonotype originated in a woman aged 45-59 years in good health and CMV-seronegative. CDR3 coding DNA: TGTGCCAGCAGCGTACTCCGGGACAGCTCCTACAATGAGCAGTTCTTC. This encodes CASSVLRDSSYNEQFF.